These 10 T cell receptor beta chains originate from one sample sequenced in a study of cytomegalovirus exposure and HLA in healthy donors. Vbeta (60) and Jbeta (13) primers were used in the PCR. This table comes from immunoSEQ multiplex PCR, and its TCRdb copy is limited to in-frame clones, with some not included. The sample includes about 86,000 clones, around 80% of them seen just once. Sequencing input: PBMCs. The receptor source for this set is a male donor in good health and CMV-seropositive.

This clone was counted between two and nine times. This chain links TRBV4-2 with TRBJ2-7; 11 nucleotides agree with TRBD2. CDR1 LGHNA and CDR2 YNFKEQ come from the germline V gene. The junction had 8 bases not matched to a gene; V was cut back by 4 bases and J by 6 bases. The CDR3 covers 15 residues. The CDR3 DNA is TGTGCCAGCAGCCCGGAACTAGCGGGAGCGCGCGAGCAGTACTTC. It yields the protein CASSPELAGAREQYF.

CDR3 sequence (DNA): TGTGCCAGAAGCTTGGAATGGGGGGTAGGGGCCAACGTCCTGACTTTC. Amino acids: CARSLEWGVGANVLTF. The chain is built from TRBV5-3 and TRBJ2-6; TRBD2 is a possible D gene (6 bases). TRBV5-3 is identified as an open reading frame with a role that is uncertain. The CDR3 runs to 16 residues. V was clipped by 0 bases and J by 4 bases, with 11 bases between them.

The DNA of the CDR3 is TGTGCCAGCAGCTTAGGGACAGGGGCTGGAAACACCATATATTTT. This translates into CASSLGTGAGNTIYF. The gene calls are TRBV7-6 and TRBJ1-3; TRBD1 matches 9 bases. The V segment lost 1 base and the J segment 2 bases; nucleotides outside the gene matches: 0. The CDR3 extends over 15 amino acids. In germline, CDR1 is SGHVS, CDR2 FNYEAQ.

In this sample, this clone turned up once. The CDR3 sequence is CSVESAEGALPSTSTDTQYF. CDR3 bases: TGCAGCGTTGAATCCGCAGAGGGGGCTCTTCCTAGTACTAGCACAGATACGCAGTATTTT. The rearrangement joins TRBV29-1 to TRBJ2-3; 7 bases match TRBD1. Germline loops: CDR1 SQVTM, CDR2 ANQGSEA. V gave up 2 bases and J gave up 0 bases; unmatched junction bases: 20. The CDR3 length is 20 residues.

V is TRBV5-1 and J is TRBJ1-1, with 8 bases fitting TRBD1. The CDR3 is made up of 15 amino acids. CDR1 SGHRS and CDR2 YFSETQ come from the germline V gene. The junction had 8 bases not matched to a gene; V was cut back by 0 bases and J by 7 bases. CDR3 sequence reads: CASSLEAGGEGEAFF. In DNA form, the CDR3 reads TGCGCCAGCAGCTTGGAGGCAGGGGGCGAGGGTGAAGCTTTCTTT.

This clone was counted between two and nine times. V gene TRBV28 combines with J gene TRBJ2-7; D gene ambiguous. CDR3 size: 15 residues. Germline V lookup: CDR1 MDHEN, CDR2 SYDVKM. Trimming took off 4 bases at V and 4 bases at J, with 17 bases between the two ends. In nucleotides, the CDR3 is TGTGCCAGCAGTTCGCCCCCCAGGTTTAGTTACGAGCAGTACTTC. This encodes CASSSPPRFSYEQYF.

The CDR3 region has the DNA TGTGCCAGCAGTTTACCTACAGGGGACAGCTCTGGAAACACCATATATTTT. Translated: CASSLPTGDSSGNTIYF. The chain uses TRBV28 and TRBJ1-3; 7 nucleotides align to TRBD1. J was trimmed by 0 bases and V by 2 bases; bases with no gene match: 7. This CDR3 is built from 17 residues. CDR1 is MDHEN and CDR2 is SYDVKM in the germline V gene.

The chain combines TRBV7-9 with TRBJ2-5, with a tentative D call TRBD2 (5 bases). Germline loops: CDR1 SEHNR, CDR2 FQNEAQ (reference sequence). V was pared by 5 bases and J by 5 bases, with 15 bases between. The CDR3 is 14 amino acids. CDR3 loop: CASSAGIPAETQYF. For the CDR3, the DNA is TGTGCCAGCAGCGCCGGGATCCCTGCGGAGACCCAGTACTTC.

This chain uses TRBV7-3 with TRBJ2-1; D perhaps matches TRBD2 (5 bases). Per germline, CDR1 SGHTA and CDR2 FQGTGA. V was clipped by 1 base and J by 0 bases, with 7 bases between them. The CDR3 is 15 amino acids. DNA of the CDR3: TGTGCCAGCAGCTTAAACGGGATCTCCTACAATGAGCAGTTCTTC. Translating gives CASSLNGISYNEQFF.

V gene TRBV2 combines with J gene TRBJ1-1; D is undetermined. The CDR3 loop spans 13 amino acids. From germline, CDR1 is SNHLY and CDR2 FYNNEI. Trimming pared 6 bases from V and 0 bases from J, leaving 8 bases between. The CDR3: CASRLEMNTEAFF. The CDR3 nucleotides read TGTGCCAGCAGACTAGAGATGAACACTGAAGCTTTCTTT.